The rows below give T cell receptor beta chains drawn from one sample of a study of T-cell reconstitution after alpha-beta-depleted transplantation in children. TCRdb re-called the PCR reads with MiXCR, one entry per CDR3 protein. The sample carries a few hundred thousand distinct CDR3 sequences, roughly 43% recorded once. The specimen was PBMCs, collected before TCRalphabeta/CD19-depleted stem cell transplant. These receptors all stem from a girl between 2 and 10 years old with aplastic anemia, due to receive a stem cell transplant. Each CDR3 is given without its conserved first and last residue.

v_gene,j_gene,CDR3aa
TRBV7-2,TRBJ1-1,ASFGQGAVGTEAF
TRBV10-3,TRBJ2-7,AIKSQEGGSYEQY
TRBV7-2,TRBJ2-7,ASSTGGSSYEQY
TRBV5-1,TRBJ2-5,ASSLPLAGGQETQY
TRBV20-1,TRBJ2-1,SARDLRNSYNEQF
TRBV7-7,TRBJ2-5,ASSPTGTKETQY
TRBV4-2,TRBJ2-1,TSRLGPTNEQF
TRBV6-1,TRBJ2-2,ASRFDRGDTGELF
TRBV29-1,TRBJ2-1,SGTGLLNNEQF
TRBV5-1,TRBJ1-1,ASSPRDRLRAEAF
TRBV7-9,TRBJ2-1,ASSLAQGAPNEQF
TRBV12-3/TRBV12-4,TRBJ1-5,ASRTQGNQPQH
TRBV20-1,TRBJ2-3,SAFAPTGGAGTDTQY
TRBV6-5,TRBJ2-7,ASSHGQARSYEQY
TRBV7-2,TRBJ2-5,ASSRAPTSGEGTQY
TRBV29-1,TRBJ1-2,SVGPWGNYGYT
TRBV7-1,TRBJ2-1,ASSSLSEQF
TRBV5-6,TRBJ2-7,ASSPSRYEQY
TRBV4-2,TRBJ1-6,ASSPPAQDFVALH
TRBV6-5,TRBJ2-1,ASSYESGRAREQF
TRBV7-9,TRBJ2-1,ASSSGTLFNEQF
TRBV7-2,TRBJ2-3,ASSSIGGNTDTQY